This T cell receptor (beta chain) was sequenced in a study of cytomegalovirus exposure and HLA in healthy donors. 60 Vbeta and 13 Jbeta primers were used in PCR. Per the authors' pipeline: An analysis that came later counted 80 million or so unique TCR beta chains, some 11 million shared. Assay used: immunoSEQ multiplex PCR; TCRdb lists only in-frame clones, some missing. For V, J and clone size, that table is used; D and trimming come from the DNA. The table lists over 110,000 clones, approximately 80% of them singletons, with around 2.5% in the top ten. Points from the study as a whole: The likely origin of a cluster of highly shared sequence variants was a sequencing artifact. V- and J-gene trimming of TCR beta was linked (in a later analysis) to a missense DCLRE1C variant. A later analysis reportedly found fewer N-insertions in an Asian-associated ancestry cluster than the approximately 700-donor mean.

The ends were cut back, 6 bases at V and 0 bases at J, with 9 bases in the middle. The germline V gene has CDR1 SQVTM and CDR2 ANQGSEA. This CDR3 has 13 residues. This clone showed up just a few times. Its specificity is not known. The TCR sequence derives from a woman younger than 35 in good health and CMV-seropositive. The V gene is TRBV29-1, the J gene TRBJ1-3; D gene unclear. Sequenced input: PBMCs. Written as DNA, the CDR3 is TGCAGCGTAACTCATACCTCTGGAAACACCATATATTTT. This gives the protein CSVTHTSGNTIYF.